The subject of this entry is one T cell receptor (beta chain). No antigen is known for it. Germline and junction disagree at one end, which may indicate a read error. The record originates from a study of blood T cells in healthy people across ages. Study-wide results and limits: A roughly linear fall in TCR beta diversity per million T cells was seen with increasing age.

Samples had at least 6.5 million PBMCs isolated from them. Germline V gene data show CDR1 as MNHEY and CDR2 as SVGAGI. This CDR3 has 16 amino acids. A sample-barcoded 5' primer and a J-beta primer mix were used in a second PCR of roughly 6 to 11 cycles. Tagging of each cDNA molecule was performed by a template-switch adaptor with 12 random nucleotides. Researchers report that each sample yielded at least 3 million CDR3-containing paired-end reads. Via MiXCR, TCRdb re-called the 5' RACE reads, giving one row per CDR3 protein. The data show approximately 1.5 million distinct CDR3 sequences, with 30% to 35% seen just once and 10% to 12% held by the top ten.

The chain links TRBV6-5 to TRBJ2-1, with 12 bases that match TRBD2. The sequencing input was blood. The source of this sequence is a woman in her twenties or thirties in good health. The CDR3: CASSPRLAGARNGQFF. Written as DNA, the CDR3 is TGCGCCAGCAGTCCTCGACTAGCGGGAGCTCGGAATGGGCAGTTCTTC.